Listed below are T cell receptor beta chains from one sample, sequenced in a study of T-cell memory formation after mild COVID-19. TCRdb recomputed calls from the 5' RACE reads with MiXCR, one row per CDR3 protein. This table has 430,000 or so distinct CDR3 sequences, roughly 25% appearing once. Sequencing was performed on PBMCs or a T cell subset sorted from them (not recorded which). The receptors derive from an adult woman who had mild COVID-19 (a few samples of this study predate the infection). Cell type and time point are not known. The CDR3 runs from the conserved cysteine through the conserved F or W. A D gene is named only where the DNA matches it firmly. Some rows mark clone size as missing; the rest say once, few, many or name a class of expanded clone.

j_gene | d_gene | len | v_gene | abundance | CDR3aa | CDR3nt
TRBJ2-1 | TRBD2 | 19 | TRBV10-3 | few | CAISESGTSGRATLMEQFF | TGTGCCATCAGTGAGTCCGGGACTAGCGGGAGGGCCACCCTGATGGAGCAGTTCTTC
TRBJ2-5 | TRBD1 | 23 | TRBV12-3/TRBV12-4 | few | CASSWRPNWGQGDTRLKQETQYF | TGTGCCAGCAGTTGGCGGCCTAATTGGGGACAGGGGGATACCCGCCTAAAACAAGAGACCCAGTACTTC
TRBJ2-1 | - | 14 | TRBV6-6 | few | CASTEPSSYNEQFF | TGTGCCAGCACCGAACCTAGCTCCTACAATGAGCAGTTCTTC
TRBJ2-2 | - | 13 | TRBV5-6 | few | CASRTTNTGELFF | TGTGCCAGCAGGACCACGAACACCGGGGAGCTGTTTTTT
TRBJ2-5 | - | 16 | TRBV7-9 | - | CASSFPGARGGETQYF | TGTGCCAGCAGCTTCCCGGGGGCAAGGGGCGGCGAGACCCAGTACTTC
TRBJ1-2 | - | 16 | TRBV12-3/TRBV12-4 | few | CASTLSVGAAGYGYTF | TGTGCCAGCACCCTCTCAGTGGGGGCGGCGGGCTATGGCTACACCTTC
TRBJ2-1 | - | 13 | TRBV6-6 | many | CASRAGVSNEQFF | TGTGCCAGCCGAGCAGGGGTGAGCAATGAGCAGTTCTTC
TRBJ2-3 | TRBD2 | 15 | TRBV6-6 | many | CASSTGTSDTDTQYF | TGTGCCAGCAGTACAGGGACTAGCGACACAGATACGCAGTATTTT
TRBJ2-1 | - | 16 | TRBV28 | - | CASGPLTVRSYNEQFF | TGTGCCAGCGGGCCCTTGACAGTACGCTCCTACAATGAGCAGTTCTTC
TRBJ2-3 | TRBD2 | 15 | TRBV29-1 | few | CSVEGLAGRRDTQYF | TGCAGCGTTGAAGGGCTAGCGGGTAGAAGAGATACGCAGTATTTT
TRBJ2-1 | TRBD2 | 17 | TRBV9 | once | CASSVVEREGRYNEQFF | TGTGCCAGCAGCGTAGTAGAGCGGGAGGGCCGCTACAATGAGCAGTTCTTC
TRBJ2-3 | - | 15 | TRBV6-2/TRBV6-3 | - | CASTERGLGTDTQYF | TGTGCCAGCACCGAGCGAGGCTTGGGTACAGATACGCAGTATTTT
TRBJ2-5 | TRBD1 | 13 | TRBV9 | - | CASSETGWETQYF | TGTGCCAGCAGCGAGACAGGGTGGGAGACCCAGTACTTC
TRBJ2-7 | - | 12 | TRBV29-1 | - | CSVEGGNYEQYF | TGCAGCGTTGAGGGCGGGAACTACGAGCAGTACTTC
TRBJ1-1 | - | 14 | TRBV5-1 | - | CASSLNVGDTEAFF | TGCGCCAGCAGCTTGAATGTAGGAGACACTGAAGCTTTCTTT
TRBJ2-1 | TRBD1 | 15 | TRBV7-9 | - | CASSPGTGAWGGAFF | TGTGCCAGCAGCCCCGGGACAGGGGCGTGGGGAGGGGCGTTCTTC